This is a list of T cell receptor beta chains from one sample in a study of T cell changes during pregnancy in multiple sclerosis. This table comes from immunoSEQ multiplex PCR, and its TCRdb copy is limited to in-frame clones, with some not included. The sample shows over 65,000 clones, just over 90% of them seen only once. Sequencing used peripheral blood, obtained in the first trimester of pregnancy. Every receptor here comes from a female donor with multiple sclerosis, enrolled in a pregnancy study. The CDR3 runs from the conserved cysteine through the conserved F or W. The D gene is left open where the match is weak. The listing skips clone size in some rows; elsewhere it reads once, few, many or a size class.

TRBV9	TRBJ1-4	.	TRBD1	CASSPWDRVTEKLFF	TGTGCCAGCAGCCCTTGGGACAGGGTTACTGAAAAACTGTTTTTT
TRBV11-2	TRBJ1-4	.	.	CASSLLRGGEKLFF	TGTGCCAGCAGCTTACTTAGGGGAGGGGAAAAACTGTTTTTT
TRBV2	TRBJ2-7	.	TRBD2	CARETLAGAYEQYF	TGTGCCAGAGAAACCTTAGCGGGAGCTTACGAGCAGTACTTC
TRBV11-3	TRBJ2-7	.	.	CASSLNPGLGYEQYF	TGTGCCAGCAGCTTAAACCCAGGGCTTGGGTACGAGCAGTACTTC
TRBV28	TRBJ2-7	once	.	CASSLNRYEQYF	TGTGCCAGCAGCCTTAACAGGTACGAGCAGTACTTC
TRBV19	TRBJ1-4	once	TRBD1	CASQPRDREPEKLFF	TGTGCCAGTCAACCCCGGGACAGGGAACCCGAAAAACTGTTTTTT
TRBV10-1	TRBJ2-1	.	TRBD2	CAKLAGGPDNEQFF	TGCGCTAAATTAGCGGGGGGGCCGGACAATGAGCAGTTCTTC
TRBV6-4	TRBJ2-2	.	.	CASTPQGGAGELFF	TGTGCCAGCACCCCCCAGGGGGGCGCCGGGGAGCTGTTTTTT
TRBV19	TRBJ1-6	.	TRBD1	CASSPKTGGRFSPLHF	TGTGCCAGTAGTCCAAAGACAGGGGGTAGGTTTTCACCCCTCCACTTT
TRBV7-9	TRBJ1-5	once	.	CASSPRLVAEVQPQHF	TGTGCCAGCAGCCCCCGCCTGGTAGCGGAAGTTCAGCCCCAGCATTTT
TRBV29-1	TRBJ1-4	.	.	CSAQRGANEKLFF	TGCAGCGCCCAGCGCGGGGCTAATGAAAAACTGTTTTTT
TRBV19	TRBJ1-6	once	TRBD1	CASRTGGRSYNSPLHF	TGTGCCAGTAGGACAGGGGGCAGATCCTATAATTCACCCCTCCACTTT
TRBV4-3	TRBJ2-3	.	TRBD2	CASSQGAGGPGDTQYF	TGCGCCAGCAGCCAAGGCGCGGGGGGGCCTGGAGATACGCAGTATTTT
TRBV19	TRBJ2-4	.	TRBD2	CASSGGRGVLENIQYF	TGTGCCAGTAGTGGGGGGAGGGGCGTATTAGAAAACATTCAGTACTTC
TRBV28	TRBJ2-2	.	.	CASRRREGTGELFF	TGTGCCAGCAGACGGAGAGAAGGCACCGGGGAGCTGTTTTTT
TRBV7-8	TRBJ2-1	.	TRBD1	CASARGRNNEQFF	TGTGCCAGTGCAAGGGGGCGAAACAATGAGCAGTTCTTC
TRBV30	TRBJ2-7	.	.	CAWSVINSYEQYF	TGTGCCTGGAGTGTAATTAACAGCTACGAGCAGTACTTC
TRBV4-1	TRBJ1-2	.	.	CASSQDFRDGYTF	TGCGCCAGCAGCCAAGATTTCCGCGATGGCTACACCTTC
TRBV4-1	TRBJ2-2	once	TRBD2	CASSYGLAGELFF	TGCGCCAGCAGCTACGGACTAGCCGGGGAGCTGTTTTTT
TRBV10-3	TRBJ1-2	.	.	CAISESRVNYGYTF	TGTGCCATCAGTGAGTCCCGGGTTAACTATGGCTACACCTTC
TRBV6-5	TRBJ2-1	.	TRBD2	CASRGLAWLDEQFF	TGTGCCAGCAGGGGACTAGCGTGGTTAGATGAGCAGTTCTTC
TRBV28	TRBJ2-7	once	TRBD1	CASSFSDRGYEQYF	TGTGCCAGCAGTTTTAGTGACAGGGGCTACGAGCAGTACTTC
TRBV10-3	TRBJ1-2	.	.	CAISDGDHYGYTF	TGTGCCATCAGTGACGGAGACCACTATGGCTACACCTTC
TRBV7-8	TRBJ1-1	.	.	CASSLDRNTEAFF	TGTGCCAGCAGCTTGGACAGAAACACTGAAGCTTTCTTT
TRBV2	TRBJ2-7	.	.	CASSRDYEQYF	TGTGCCAGCAGTCGGGACTACGAGCAGTACTTC
TRBV7-9	TRBJ2-1	.	.	CASRPTVARGSYNEQFF	TGTGCCAGCAGACCAACCGTGGCCAGGGGCTCCTACAATGAGCAGTTCTTC
TRBV15	TRBJ1-6	.	TRBD1	CATSTEAGQGGSPLHF	TGTGCCACCAGCACCGAAGCCGGACAGGGAGGTTCACCCCTCCACTTT
TRBV27	TRBJ2-2	.	TRBD2	CASKLSSGGPLGGELFF	TGTGCCAGCAAACTGAGTTCGGGGGGGCCTCTGGGCGGGGAGCTGTTTTTT